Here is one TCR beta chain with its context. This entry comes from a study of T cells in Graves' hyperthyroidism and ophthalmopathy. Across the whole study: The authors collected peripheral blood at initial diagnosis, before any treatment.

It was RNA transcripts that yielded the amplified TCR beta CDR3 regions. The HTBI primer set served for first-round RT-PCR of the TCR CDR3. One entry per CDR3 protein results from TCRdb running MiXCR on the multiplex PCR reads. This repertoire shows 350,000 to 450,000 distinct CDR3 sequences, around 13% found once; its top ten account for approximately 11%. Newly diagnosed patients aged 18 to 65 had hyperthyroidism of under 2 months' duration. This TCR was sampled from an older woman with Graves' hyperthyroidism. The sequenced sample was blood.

The DNA of the CDR3 is TGTGCCAGCAGCATGGGTGGACAGGGAAAGAATGAGCAGTTCTTC. It specifies CASSMGGQGKNEQFF. The chain links TRBV5-6 to TRBJ2-1, with 8 bases that match TRBD1. The CDR3 has 15 amino acids. V gave up 4 bases and J gave up 7 bases; unmatched junction bases: 10. CDR1 is SGHDT, CDR2 YYEEEE, per germline.